This T cell receptor beta chain is from a study of T cells in Graves' hyperthyroidism and ophthalmopathy. The CDR3 spans 16 residues. Trimming left V 0 bases short and J 2 bases short, with 14 bases between. Per germline, CDR1 SEHNR and CDR2 FQNEAQ (reference sequence). This clonotype has a count of ten or more. Amplification targeted TCR beta CDR3 regions from RNA transcripts. Using the HTBI primer set, a first-round RT-PCR was run on the TCR CDR3. TCRdb re-called the multiplex PCR reads through MiXCR, storing one row per CDR3 protein. The table records 540,000 or so distinct CDR3 sequences, approximately 44% of them present only once.

Sequencing used peripheral blood or thyroid tissue (not recorded which). The chain recombines TRBV7-9 with TRBJ2-7; D may correspond to TRBD1 or TRBD2 (5 bases each). This receptor was taken from an adult woman with Graves' disease, either hyperthyroidism or ophthalmopathy (not recorded which). The CDR3 is CASSLARIGDPYEQYF. CDR3 DNA sequence: TGTGCCAGCAGCTTAGCGCGAATAGGGGACCCCTACGAGCAGTACTTC.